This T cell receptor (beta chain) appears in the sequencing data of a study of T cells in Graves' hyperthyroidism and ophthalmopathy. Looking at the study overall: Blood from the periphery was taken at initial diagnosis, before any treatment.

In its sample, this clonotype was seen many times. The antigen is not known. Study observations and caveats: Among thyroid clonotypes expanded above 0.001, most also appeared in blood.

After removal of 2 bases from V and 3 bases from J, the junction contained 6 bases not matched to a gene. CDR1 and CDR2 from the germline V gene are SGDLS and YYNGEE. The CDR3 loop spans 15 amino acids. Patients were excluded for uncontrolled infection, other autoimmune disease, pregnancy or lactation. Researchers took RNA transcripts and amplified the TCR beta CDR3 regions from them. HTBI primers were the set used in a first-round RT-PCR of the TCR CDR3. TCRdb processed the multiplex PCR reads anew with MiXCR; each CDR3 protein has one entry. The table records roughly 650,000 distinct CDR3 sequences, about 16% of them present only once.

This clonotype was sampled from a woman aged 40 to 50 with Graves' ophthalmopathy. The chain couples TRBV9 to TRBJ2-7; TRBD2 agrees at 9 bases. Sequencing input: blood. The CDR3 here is CASSVSSGTLYEQYF. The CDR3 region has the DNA TGTGCCAGCAGCGTCTCTAGCGGGACTCTCTACGAGCAGTACTTC. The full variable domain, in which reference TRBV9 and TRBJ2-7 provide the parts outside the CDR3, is DSGVTQTPKHLITATGQRVTLRCSPRSGDLSVYWYQQSLDQGLQFLIQYYNGEERAKGNILERFSAQQFPDLHSELNLSSLELGDSALYFCASSVSSGTLYEQYFGPGTRLTVT.